This TCR beta chain emerged from a study of T cells in Graves' hyperthyroidism and ophthalmopathy. Study-level information: Peripheral blood was taken when the disease was first diagnosed, before any treatment began.

A remark on this clonotype: What it binds is unknown.

V shed 3 bases and J 1 base; nucleotides not matched to a gene: 8. Germline V gene sequence: CDR1 WSHSY, CDR2 SAAADI. CDR3 length equals 18 residues. The study, taken as a whole, reports: Blood held most thyroid clonotypes expanded above 0.001 frequency.

Amplified TCR beta CDR3 regions derived from RNA transcripts. In the first-round RT-PCR of the TCR CDR3, the HTBI primer set was used. MiXCR, run by TCRdb on the multiplex PCR reads, gives a single entry per CDR3 protein. This sample has around 380,000 distinct CDR3 sequences, with roughly 14% found just once. This clonotype originated in a man aged 25-45 years with Graves' hyperthyroidism that later progressed to Graves' ophthalmopathy. V usage is TRBV10-2 and J usage is TRBJ2-3; TRBD2 aligns across 12 bases. The sequenced sample consisted of blood. This CDR3 is CASSDSTSGGFRTDTQYF. Here the CDR3 DNA reads TGCGCCAGCAGTGACTCGACTAGCGGGGGATTCCGCACAGATACGCAGTATTTT.